The text below deals with one T cell receptor (beta chain). Losses at the gene ends were 2 bases for V and 5 bases for J; bases not matched to a gene: 7. Looked up from germline, CDR1 is MNHNS and CDR2 is SASEGT. This CDR3 contains 16 residues. The data were taken from a study of glioma-infiltrating T cells after dendritic cell vaccination. The table came from immunoSEQ multiplex PCR; TCRdb's copy has only in-frame clones and leaves some out. The sample has some 73,000 clones, 82% seen once. The specimen comprised blood, sampled before dendritic cell vaccination. The sequence was collected from a human donor with glioblastoma. The V call is TRBV6-1, the J call TRBJ2-3, with TRBD1 identical over 10 bases. The CDR3 spells CASSELPGQGQDTQYF. Here the CDR3 DNA reads TGTGCCAGCAGTGAACTCCCGGGACAGGGGCAAGATACGCAGTATTTT.